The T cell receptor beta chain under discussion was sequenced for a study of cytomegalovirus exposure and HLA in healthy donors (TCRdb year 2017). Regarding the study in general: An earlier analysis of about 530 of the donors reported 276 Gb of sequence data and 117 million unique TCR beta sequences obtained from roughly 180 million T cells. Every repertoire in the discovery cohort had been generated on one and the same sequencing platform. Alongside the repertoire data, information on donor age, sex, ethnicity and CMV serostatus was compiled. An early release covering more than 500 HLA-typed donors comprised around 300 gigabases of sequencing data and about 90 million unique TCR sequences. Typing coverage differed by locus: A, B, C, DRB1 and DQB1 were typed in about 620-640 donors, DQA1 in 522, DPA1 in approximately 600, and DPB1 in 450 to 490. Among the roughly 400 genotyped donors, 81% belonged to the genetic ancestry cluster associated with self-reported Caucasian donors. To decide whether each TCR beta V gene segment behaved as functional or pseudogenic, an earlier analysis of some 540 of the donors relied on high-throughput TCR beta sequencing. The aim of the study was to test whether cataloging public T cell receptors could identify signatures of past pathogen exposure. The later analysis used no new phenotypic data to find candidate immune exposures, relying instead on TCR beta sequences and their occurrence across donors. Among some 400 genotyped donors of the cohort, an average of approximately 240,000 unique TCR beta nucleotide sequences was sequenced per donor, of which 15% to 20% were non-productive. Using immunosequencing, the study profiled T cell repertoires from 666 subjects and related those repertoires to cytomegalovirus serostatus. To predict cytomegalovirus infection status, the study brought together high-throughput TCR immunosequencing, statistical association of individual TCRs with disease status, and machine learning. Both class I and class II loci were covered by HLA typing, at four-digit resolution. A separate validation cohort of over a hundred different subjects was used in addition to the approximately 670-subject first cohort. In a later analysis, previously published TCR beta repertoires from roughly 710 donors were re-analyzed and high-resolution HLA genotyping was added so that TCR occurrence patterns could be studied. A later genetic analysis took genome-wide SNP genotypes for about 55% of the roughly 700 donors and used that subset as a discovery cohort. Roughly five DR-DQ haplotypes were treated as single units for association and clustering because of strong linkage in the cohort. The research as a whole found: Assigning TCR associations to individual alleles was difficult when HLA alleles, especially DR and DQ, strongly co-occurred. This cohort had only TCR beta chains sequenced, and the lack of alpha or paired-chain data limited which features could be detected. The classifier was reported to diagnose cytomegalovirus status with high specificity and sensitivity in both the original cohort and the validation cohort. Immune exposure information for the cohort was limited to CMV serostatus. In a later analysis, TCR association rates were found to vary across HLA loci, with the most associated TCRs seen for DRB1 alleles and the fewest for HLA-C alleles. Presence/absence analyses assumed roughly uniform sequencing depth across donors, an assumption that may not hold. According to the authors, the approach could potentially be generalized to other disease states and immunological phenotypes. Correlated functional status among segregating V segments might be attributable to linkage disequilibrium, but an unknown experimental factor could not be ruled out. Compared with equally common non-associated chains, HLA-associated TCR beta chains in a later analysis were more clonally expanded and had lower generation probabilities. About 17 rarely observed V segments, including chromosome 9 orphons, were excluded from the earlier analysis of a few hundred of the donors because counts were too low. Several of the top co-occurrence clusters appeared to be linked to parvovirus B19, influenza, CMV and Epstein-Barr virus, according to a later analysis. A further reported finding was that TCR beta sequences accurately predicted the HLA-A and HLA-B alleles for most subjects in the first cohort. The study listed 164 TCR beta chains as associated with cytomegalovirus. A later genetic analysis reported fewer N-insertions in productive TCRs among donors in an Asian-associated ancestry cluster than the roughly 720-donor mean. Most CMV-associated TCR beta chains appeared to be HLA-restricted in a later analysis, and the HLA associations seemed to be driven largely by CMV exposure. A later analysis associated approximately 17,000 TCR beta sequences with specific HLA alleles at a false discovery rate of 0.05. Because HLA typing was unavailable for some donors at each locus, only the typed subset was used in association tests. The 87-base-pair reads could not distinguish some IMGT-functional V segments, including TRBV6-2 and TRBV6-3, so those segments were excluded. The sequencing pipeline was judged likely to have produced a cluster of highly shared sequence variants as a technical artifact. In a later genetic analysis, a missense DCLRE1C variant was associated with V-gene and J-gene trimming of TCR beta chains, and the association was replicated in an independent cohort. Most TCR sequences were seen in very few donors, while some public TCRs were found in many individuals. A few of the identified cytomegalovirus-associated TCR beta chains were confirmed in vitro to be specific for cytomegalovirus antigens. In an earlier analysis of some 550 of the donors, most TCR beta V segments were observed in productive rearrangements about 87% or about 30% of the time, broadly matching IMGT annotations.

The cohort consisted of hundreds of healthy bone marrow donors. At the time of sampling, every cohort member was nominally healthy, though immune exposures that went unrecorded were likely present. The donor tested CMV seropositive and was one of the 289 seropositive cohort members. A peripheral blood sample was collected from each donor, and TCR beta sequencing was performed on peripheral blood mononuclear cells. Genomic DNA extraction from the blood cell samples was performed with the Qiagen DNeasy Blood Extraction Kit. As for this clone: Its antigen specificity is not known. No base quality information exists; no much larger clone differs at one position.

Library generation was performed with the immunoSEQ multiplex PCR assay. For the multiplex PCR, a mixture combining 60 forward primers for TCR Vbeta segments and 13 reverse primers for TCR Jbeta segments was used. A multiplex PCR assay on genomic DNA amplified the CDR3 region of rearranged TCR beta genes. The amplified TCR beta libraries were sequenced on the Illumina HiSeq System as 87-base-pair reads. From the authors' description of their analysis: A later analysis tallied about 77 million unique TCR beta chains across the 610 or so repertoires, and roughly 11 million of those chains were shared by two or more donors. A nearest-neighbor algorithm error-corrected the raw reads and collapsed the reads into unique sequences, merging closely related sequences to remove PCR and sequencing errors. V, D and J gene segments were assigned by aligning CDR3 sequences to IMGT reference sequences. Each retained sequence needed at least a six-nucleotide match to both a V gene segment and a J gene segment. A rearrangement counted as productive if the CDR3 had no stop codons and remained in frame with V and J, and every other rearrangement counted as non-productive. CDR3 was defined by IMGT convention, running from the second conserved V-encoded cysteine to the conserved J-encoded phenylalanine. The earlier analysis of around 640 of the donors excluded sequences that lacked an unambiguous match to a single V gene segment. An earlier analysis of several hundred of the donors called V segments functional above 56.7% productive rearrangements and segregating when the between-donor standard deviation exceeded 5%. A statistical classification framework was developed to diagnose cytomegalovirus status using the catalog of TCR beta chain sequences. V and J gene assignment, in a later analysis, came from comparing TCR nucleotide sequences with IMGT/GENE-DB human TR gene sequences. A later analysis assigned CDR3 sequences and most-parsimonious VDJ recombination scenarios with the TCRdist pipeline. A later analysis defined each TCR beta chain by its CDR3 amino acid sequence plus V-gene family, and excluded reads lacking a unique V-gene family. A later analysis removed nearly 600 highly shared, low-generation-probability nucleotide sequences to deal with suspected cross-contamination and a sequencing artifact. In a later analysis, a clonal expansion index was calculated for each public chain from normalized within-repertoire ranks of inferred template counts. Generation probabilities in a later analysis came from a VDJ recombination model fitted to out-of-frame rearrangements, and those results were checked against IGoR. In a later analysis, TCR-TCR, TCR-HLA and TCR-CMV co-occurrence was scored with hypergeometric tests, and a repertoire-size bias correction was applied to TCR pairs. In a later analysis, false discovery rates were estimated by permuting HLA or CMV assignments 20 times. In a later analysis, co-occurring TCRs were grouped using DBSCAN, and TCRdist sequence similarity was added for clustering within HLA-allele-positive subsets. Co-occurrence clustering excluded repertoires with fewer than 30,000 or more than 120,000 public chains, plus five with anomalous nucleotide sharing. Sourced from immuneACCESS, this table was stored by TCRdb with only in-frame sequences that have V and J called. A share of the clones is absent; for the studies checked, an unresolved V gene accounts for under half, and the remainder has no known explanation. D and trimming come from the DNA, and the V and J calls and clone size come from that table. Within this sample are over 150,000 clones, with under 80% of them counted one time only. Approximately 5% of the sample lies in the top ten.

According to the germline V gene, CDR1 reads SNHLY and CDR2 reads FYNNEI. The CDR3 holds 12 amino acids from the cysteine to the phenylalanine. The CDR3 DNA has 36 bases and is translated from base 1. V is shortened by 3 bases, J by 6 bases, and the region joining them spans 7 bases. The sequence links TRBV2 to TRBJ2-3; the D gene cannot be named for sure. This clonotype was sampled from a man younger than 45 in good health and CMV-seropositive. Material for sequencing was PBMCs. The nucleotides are TGTGCCAGCAGTGAGTCCCAGGATACGCAGTATTTT. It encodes CASSESQDTQYF. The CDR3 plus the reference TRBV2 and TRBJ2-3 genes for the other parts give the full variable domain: EPEVTQTPSHQVTQMGQEVILRCVPISNHLYFYWYRQILGQKVEFLVSFYNNEISEKSEIFDDQFSVERPDGSNFTLKIRSTKLEDSAMYFCASSESQDTQYFGPGTRLTVL.